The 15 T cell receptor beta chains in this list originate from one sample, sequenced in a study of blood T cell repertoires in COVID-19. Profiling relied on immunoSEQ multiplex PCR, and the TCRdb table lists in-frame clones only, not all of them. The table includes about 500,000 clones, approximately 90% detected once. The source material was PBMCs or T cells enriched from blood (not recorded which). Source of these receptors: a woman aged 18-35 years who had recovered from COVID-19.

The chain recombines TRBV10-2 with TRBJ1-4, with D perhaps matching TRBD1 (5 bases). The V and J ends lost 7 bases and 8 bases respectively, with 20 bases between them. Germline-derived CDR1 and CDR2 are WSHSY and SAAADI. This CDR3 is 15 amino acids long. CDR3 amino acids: CASTSSLGGSEKLFF. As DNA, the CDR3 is TGCGCCAGCACCTCGTCGTTGGGGGGGTCGGAAAAACTGTTTTTT.

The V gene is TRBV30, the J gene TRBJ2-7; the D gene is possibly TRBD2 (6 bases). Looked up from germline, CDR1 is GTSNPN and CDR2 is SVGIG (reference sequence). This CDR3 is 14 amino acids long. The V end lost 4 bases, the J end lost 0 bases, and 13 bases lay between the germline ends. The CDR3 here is CAWTRGLSSYEQYF. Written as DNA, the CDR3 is TGTGCCTGGACCCGGGGACTTAGCTCCTACGAGCAGTACTTC.

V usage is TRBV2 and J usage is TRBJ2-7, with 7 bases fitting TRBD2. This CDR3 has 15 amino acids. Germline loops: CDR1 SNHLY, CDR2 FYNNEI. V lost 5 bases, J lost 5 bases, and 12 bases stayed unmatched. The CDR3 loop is CASSQGGGGSDEQYF. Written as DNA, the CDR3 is TGTGCCAGCAGTCAAGGCGGGGGTGGTTCGGACGAGCAGTACTTC. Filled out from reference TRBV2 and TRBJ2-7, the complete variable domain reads EPEVTQTPSHQVTQMGQEVILRCVPISNHLYFYWYRQILGQKVEFLVSFYNNEISEKSEIFDDQFSVERPDGSNFTLKIRSTKLEDSAMYFCASSQGGGGSDEQYFGPGTRLTVT.

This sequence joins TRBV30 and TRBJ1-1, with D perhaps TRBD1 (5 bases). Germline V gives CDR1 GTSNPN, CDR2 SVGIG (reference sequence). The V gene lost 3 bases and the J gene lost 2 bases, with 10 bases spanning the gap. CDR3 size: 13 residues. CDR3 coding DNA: TGTGCCTGGAGGGGACTTAGTAACACTGAAGCTTTCTTT. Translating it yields CAWRGLSNTEAFF.

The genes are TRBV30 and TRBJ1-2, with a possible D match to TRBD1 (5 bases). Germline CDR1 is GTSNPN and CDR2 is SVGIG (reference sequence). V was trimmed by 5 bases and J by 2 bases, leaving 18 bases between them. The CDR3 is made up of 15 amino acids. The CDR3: CAWDPGGAGNYGYTF. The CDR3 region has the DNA TGTGCCTGGGACCCGGGTGGAGCAGGGAACTATGGCTACACCTTC.

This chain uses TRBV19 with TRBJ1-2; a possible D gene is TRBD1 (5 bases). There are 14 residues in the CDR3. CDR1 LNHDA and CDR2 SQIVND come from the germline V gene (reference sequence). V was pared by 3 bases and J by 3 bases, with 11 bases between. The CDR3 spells CASSMAGNDYGYTF. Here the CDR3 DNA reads TGTGCCAGTAGTATGGCAGGGAACGACTATGGCTACACCTTC.

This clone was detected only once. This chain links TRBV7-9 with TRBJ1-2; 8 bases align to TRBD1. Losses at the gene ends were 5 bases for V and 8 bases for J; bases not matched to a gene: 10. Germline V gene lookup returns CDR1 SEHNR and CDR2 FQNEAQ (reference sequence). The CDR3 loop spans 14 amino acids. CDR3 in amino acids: CASSIGQGEGGYTF. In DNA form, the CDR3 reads TGTGCCAGCAGCATCGGACAGGGAGAGGGCGGCTACACCTTC.

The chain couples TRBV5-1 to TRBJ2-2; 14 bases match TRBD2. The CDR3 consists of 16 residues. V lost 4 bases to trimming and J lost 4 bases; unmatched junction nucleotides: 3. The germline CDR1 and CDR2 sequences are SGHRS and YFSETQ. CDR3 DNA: TGCGCCAGCAGCGGACTAGCGGGGGGTGGCACCGGGGAGCTGTTTTTT. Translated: CASSGLAGGGTGELFF.

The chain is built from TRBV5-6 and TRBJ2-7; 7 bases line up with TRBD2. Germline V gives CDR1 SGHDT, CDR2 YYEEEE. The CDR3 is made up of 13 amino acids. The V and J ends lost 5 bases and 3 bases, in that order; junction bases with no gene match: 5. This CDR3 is CASSTPGGYEQYF. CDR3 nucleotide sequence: TGTGCCAGCAGTACGCCGGGAGGCTACGAGCAGTACTTC.

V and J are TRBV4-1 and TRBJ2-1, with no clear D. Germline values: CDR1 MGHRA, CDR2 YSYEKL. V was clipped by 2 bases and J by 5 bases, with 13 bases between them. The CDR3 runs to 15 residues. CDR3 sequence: CASSQPTRAHNEQFF. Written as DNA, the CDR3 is TGCGCCAGCAGCCAACCAACCCGAGCCCACAATGAGCAGTTCTTC.

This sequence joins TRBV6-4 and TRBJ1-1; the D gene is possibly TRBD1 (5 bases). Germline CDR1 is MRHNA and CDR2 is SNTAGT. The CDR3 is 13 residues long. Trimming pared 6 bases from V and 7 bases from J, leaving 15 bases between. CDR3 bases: TGTGCCAGCAGGGGACTTGGAACGGATGAAGCTTTCTTT. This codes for CASRGLGTDEAFF.

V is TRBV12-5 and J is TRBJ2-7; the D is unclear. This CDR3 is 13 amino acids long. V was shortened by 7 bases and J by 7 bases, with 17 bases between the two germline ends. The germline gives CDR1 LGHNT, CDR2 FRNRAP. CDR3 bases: TGTGCTAGTGCCCGAGACCGGGTCGGGGAGCAGTACTTC. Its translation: CASARDRVGEQYF. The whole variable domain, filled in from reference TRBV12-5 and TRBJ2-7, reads DARVTQTPRHKVTEMGQEVTMRCQPILGHNTVFWYRQTMMQGLELLAYFRNRAPLDDSGMPKDRFSAEMPDATLATLKIQPSEPRDSAVYFCASARDRVGEQYFGPGTRLTVT.

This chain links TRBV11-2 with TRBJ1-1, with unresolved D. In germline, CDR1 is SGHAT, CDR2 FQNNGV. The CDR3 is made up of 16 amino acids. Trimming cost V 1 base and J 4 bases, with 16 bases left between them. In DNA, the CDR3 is TGTGCCAGCAGCTTAGTCCCGTCCGGACTGGGCACTGAAGCTTTCTTT. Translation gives CASSLVPSGLGTEAFF.

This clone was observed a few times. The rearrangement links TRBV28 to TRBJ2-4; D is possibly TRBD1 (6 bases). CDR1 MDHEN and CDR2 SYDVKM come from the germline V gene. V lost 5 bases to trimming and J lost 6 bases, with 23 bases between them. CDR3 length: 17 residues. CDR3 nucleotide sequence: TGTGCCAGCAGTCCAAGGAATAGGCAGGGGACCGGAAACATTCAGTACTTC. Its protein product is CASSPRNRQGTGNIQYF.

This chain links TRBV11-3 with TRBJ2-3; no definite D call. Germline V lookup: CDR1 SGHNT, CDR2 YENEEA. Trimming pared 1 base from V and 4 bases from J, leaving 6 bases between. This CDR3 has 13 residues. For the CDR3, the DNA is TGTGCCAGCAGCTTAGGGCCCCCAGATACGCAGTATTTT. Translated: CASSLGPPDTQYF.